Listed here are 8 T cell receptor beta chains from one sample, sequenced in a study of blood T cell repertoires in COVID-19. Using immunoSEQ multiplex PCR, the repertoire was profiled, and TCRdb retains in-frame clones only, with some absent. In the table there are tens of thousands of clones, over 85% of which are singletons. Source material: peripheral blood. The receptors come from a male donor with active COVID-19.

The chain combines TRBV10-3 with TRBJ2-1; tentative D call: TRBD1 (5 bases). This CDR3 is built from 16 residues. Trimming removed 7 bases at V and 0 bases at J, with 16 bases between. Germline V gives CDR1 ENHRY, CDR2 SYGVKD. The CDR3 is CAINPDSFSSYNEQFF. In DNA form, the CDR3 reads TGTGCCATCAATCCAGACAGTTTCAGCTCCTACAATGAGCAGTTCTTC.

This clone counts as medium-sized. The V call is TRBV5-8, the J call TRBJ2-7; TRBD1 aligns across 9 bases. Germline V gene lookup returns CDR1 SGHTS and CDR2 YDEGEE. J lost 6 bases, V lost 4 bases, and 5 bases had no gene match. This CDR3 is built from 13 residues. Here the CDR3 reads CASSPWTGAEQYF. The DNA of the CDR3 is TGTGCCAGCAGCCCGTGGACAGGGGCCGAGCAGTACTTC.

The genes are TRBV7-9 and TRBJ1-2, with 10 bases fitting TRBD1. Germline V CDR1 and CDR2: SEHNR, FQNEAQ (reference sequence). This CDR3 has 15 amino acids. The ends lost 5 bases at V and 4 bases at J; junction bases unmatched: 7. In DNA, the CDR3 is TGTGCCAGCAGCCCCCGGACAGGGGGAAGCTATGGCTACACCTTC. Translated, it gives CASSPRTGGSYGYTF.

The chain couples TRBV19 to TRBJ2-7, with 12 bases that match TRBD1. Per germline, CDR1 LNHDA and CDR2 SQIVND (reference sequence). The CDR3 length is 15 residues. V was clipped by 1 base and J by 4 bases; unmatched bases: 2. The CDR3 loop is CASSIGDRGPYEQYF. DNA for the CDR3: TGTGCCAGTAGTATAGGGGACAGGGGGCCATACGAGCAGTACTTC.

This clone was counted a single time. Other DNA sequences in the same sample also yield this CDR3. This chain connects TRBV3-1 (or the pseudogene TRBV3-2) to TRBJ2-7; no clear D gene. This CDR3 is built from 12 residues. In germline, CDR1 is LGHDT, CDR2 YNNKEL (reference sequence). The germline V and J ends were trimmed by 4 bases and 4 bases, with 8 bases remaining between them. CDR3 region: CASSPSGYEQYF. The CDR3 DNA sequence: TGTGCCAGCAGCCCGTCCGGGTACGAGCAGTACTTC.

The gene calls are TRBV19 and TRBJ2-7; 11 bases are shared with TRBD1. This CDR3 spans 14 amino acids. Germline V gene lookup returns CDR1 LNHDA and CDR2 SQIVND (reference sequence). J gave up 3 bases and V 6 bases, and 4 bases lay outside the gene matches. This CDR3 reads CASSRDRGFYEQYF. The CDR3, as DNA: TGTGCCAGTAGCAGGGACAGGGGGTTCTACGAGCAGTACTTC.

The CDR3 loop reads CASSVTGGPYEQYF. The DNA for the CDR3 is TGTGCCAGCTCTGTCACAGGGGGGCCCTACGAGCAGTACTTC. The chain is built from TRBV6-5 and TRBJ2-7, with 8 nucleotides matching TRBD1. The V gene's germline CDR1 is MNHEY and CDR2 SVGAGI. This CDR3 spans 14 amino acids. V shed 8 bases and J 2 bases; nucleotides not matched to a gene: 8.

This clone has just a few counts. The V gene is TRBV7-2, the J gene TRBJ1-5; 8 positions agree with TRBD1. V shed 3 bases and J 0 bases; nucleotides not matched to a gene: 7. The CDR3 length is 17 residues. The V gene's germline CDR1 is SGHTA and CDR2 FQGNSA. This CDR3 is CASSFGTGLNSNQPQHF. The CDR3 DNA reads TGTGCCAGCAGCTTTGGGACAGGACTTAATAGCAATCAGCCCCAGCATTTT. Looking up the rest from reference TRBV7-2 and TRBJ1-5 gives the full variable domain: GAGVSQSPSNKVTEKGKDVELRCDPISGHTALYWYRQSLGQGLEFLIYFQGNSAPDKSGLPSDRFSAERTGGSVSTLTIQRTQQEDSAVYLCASSFGTGLNSNQPQHFGDGTRLSIL.